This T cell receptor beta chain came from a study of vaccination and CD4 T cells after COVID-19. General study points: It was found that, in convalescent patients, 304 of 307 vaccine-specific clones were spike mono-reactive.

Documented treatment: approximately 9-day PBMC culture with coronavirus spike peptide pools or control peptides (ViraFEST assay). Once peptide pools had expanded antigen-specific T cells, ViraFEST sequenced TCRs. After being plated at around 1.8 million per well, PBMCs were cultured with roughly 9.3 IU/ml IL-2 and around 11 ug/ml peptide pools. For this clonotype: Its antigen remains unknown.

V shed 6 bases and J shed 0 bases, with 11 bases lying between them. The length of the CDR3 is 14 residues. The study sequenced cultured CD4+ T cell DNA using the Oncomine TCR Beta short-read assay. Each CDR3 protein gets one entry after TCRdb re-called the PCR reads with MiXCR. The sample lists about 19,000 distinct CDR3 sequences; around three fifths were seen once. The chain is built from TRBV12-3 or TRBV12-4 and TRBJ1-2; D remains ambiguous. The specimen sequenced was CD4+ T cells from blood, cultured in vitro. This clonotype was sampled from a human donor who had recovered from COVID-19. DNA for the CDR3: TGTGCCAGCAGCTTCCGGGCAGCTAACTATGGCTACACCTTC. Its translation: CASSFRAANYGYTF.